A selection of T cell receptor beta chains follows, all from one sample in a study of blood T cell repertoires in COVID-19. The repertoire was sequenced with immunoSEQ multiplex PCR; TCRdb's copy has only in-frame clones and lacks some. The table includes 150,000 or so clones, 85% to 90% detected once. Sample: PBMCs or T cells enriched from blood (not recorded which). All receptors derive from a woman in her forties or fifties who had recovered from COVID-19. Both conserved end residues are part of each CDR3. Each record gives: V gene, J gene, D gene, clone size, CDR3 protein, CDR3 DNA. A D gene is named only where the DNA matches it firmly. Part of the rows lack a size; the others show once, few, many or a class for expanded clones.

TRBV27	TRBJ2-1	TRBD1	-	CASTGQGKSEQFF	TGTGCCAGCACGGGACAGGGAAAGAGTGAGCAGTTCTTC
TRBV7-2	TRBJ1-2	-	-	CASSLRQDGYTF	TGTGCCAGCAGCTTAAGGCAGGATGGCTACACCTTC
TRBV18	TRBJ2-1	TRBD2	-	CASSPKTSGGYNEQFF	TGTGCCAGCTCACCCAAGACTAGCGGGGGCTACAATGAGCAGTTCTTC
TRBV19	TRBJ2-7	TRBD1	-	CASSTPGTASYEQYF	TGTGCCAGTAGTACCCCCGGGACAGCTTCCTACGAGCAGTACTTC
TRBV6-4	TRBJ1-2	-	-	CASSESGEVRIYGYTF	TGTGCCAGCAGTGAAAGCGGGGAGGTCAGAATCTATGGCTACACCTTC
TRBV5-6	TRBJ2-5	TRBD2	once	CASSPGTSGGAPETQYF	TGTGCCAGCAGCCCCGGGACTAGCGGGGGGGCCCCAGAGACCCAGTACTTC
TRBV19	TRBJ2-7	-	-	CASSNRNSYEQYF	TGTGCCAGTAGTAACAGGAACTCCTACGAGCAGTACTTC
TRBV29-1	TRBJ2-2	-	-	CSAAVGELFF	TGCAGCGCGGCAGTCGGGGAGCTGTTTTTT
TRBV11-2	TRBJ1-2	-	-	CASSLGAGSGYTF	TGTGCCAGCAGCTTAGGAGCGGGGTCTGGCTACACCTTC
TRBV19	TRBJ1-2	TRBD1	once	CASSDRGRYGYTF	TGTGCCAGTAGCGACAGGGGCCGCTATGGCTACACCTTC
TRBV3-1/TRBV3-2	TRBJ1-1	TRBD1	-	CASSQGPTGRTEAFF	TGTGCCAGCAGCCAAGGGCCGACAGGGCGCACTGAAGCTTTCTTT
TRBV7-6	TRBJ2-7	-	-	CASSSAGRPTYEQYF	TGTGCCAGCAGTTCGGCAGGGAGGCCTACCTACGAGCAGTACTTC
TRBV5-4	TRBJ1-2	-	-	CASSRDSYGYTF	TGTGCCAGCAGCCGGGATAGCTATGGCTACACCTTC
TRBV3-1/TRBV3-2	TRBJ2-7	-	-	CASSREDTSYEQYF	TGTGCCAGCAGCCGAGAGGACACCTCCTACGAGCAGTACTTC
TRBV6-5	TRBJ2-1	TRBD2	once	CASSYTSGGRGNEQFF	TGTGCCAGCAGTTACACGAGCGGGGGAAGGGGGAATGAGCAGTTCTTC
TRBV5-5	TRBJ2-7	-	few	CASSRQGRSEQYF	TGTGCCAGCAGCCGGCAGGGTAGGAGCGAGCAGTACTTC
TRBV5-1	TRBJ2-7	-	-	CASSLAGGNYEQYF	TGCGCCAGCAGCTTGGCCGGGGGAAACTACGAGCAGTACTTC
TRBV5-8	TRBJ2-5	TRBD2	-	CASSLGLAGVQETQYF	TGTGCCAGCAGCTTAGGACTAGCGGGGGTCCAAGAGACCCAGTACTTC
TRBV4-1	TRBJ1-2	-	-	CASSIELGRDYGYTF	TGCGCCAGCAGCATAGAGTTGGGCCGTGACTATGGCTACACCTTC
TRBV25-1	TRBJ1-1	TRBD1	-	CASSLRTGADTEAFF	TGTGCCAGCAGTCTAAGGACAGGGGCGGACACTGAAGCTTTCTTT